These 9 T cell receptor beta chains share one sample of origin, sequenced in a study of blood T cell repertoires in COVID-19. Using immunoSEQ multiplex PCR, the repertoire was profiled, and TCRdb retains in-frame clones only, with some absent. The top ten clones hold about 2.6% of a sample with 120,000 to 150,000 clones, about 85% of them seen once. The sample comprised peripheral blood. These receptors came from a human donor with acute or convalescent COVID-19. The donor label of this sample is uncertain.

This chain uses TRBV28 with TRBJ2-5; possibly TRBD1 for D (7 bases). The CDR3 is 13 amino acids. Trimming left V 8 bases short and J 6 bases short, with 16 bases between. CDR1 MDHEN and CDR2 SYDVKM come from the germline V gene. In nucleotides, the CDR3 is TGTGCCAGCTCGTCAGGGGGGAGACAGACCCAGTACTTC. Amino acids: CASSSGGRQTQYF.

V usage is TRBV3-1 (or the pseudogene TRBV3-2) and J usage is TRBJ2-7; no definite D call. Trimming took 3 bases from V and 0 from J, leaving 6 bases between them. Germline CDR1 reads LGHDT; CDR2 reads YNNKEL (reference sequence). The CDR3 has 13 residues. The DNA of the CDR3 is TGTGCCAGCAGCCATGTCAGCTCCTACGAGCAGTACTTC. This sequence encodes CASSHVSSYEQYF.

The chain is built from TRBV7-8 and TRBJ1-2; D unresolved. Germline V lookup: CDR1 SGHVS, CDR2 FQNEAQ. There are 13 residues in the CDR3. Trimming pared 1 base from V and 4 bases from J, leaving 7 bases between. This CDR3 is CASSLESFYGYTF. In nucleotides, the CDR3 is TGTGCCAGCAGCTTAGAGAGTTTCTATGGCTACACCTTC.

The CDR3 DNA follows: TGTGCCAGTAGTCCTGATACAGGGTCTGGAAACACCATATATTTT. The encoded protein is CASSPDTGSGNTIYF. V is TRBV19 and J is TRBJ1-3; weak D call: TRBD1 (6 bases). The CDR3 has 15 amino acids. Germline V gene lookup returns CDR1 LNHDA and CDR2 SQIVND (reference sequence). Trimming left V 5 bases short and J 1 base short, with 12 bases between.

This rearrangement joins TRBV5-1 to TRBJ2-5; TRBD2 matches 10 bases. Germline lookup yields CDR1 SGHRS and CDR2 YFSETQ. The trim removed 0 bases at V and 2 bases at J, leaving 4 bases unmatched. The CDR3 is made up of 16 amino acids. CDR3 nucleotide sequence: TGCGCCAGCAGCTTGGCTCCTAGCGGGGGACAAGAGACCCAGTACTTC. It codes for CASSLAPSGGQETQYF.

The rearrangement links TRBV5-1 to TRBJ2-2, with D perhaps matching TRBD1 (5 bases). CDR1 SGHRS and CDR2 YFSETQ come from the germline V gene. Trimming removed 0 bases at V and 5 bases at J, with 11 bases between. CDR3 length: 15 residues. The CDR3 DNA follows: TGCGCCAGCAGCTTGGCCGCTACAGGTACCGGGGAGCTGTTTTTT. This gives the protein CASSLAATGTGELFF.

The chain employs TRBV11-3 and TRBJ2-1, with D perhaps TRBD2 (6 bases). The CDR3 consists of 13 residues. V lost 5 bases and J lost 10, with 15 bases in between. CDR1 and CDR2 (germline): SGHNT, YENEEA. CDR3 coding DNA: TGTGCCAGCAGCGAGGGGAGGCGGGAAGAGCAGTTCTTC. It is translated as CASSEGRREEQFF.

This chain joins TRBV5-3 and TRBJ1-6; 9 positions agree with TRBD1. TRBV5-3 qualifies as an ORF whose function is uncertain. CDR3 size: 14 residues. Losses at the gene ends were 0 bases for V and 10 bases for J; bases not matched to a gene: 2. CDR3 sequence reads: CARSLGQGVSPLHF. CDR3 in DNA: TGTGCCAGAAGCTTGGGACAGGGGGTCTCACCCCTCCACTTT.

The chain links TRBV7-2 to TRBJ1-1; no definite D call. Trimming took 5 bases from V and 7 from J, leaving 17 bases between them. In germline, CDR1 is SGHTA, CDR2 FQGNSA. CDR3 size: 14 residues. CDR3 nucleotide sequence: TGTGCCAGCAGCCCGCGGACGGGAGGTGGTGAAGCTTTCTTT. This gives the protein CASSPRTGGGEAFF.